The 25 T cell receptor beta chains in this list originate from one sample, sequenced in a study of shared clonotypes between healthy human individuals. Sequencing used immunoSEQ multiplex PCR; TCRdb keeps in-frame clones, though not all of them. The sample includes over 2 million clones, 85% to 95% seen only once; the top ten take roughly 0.13%. The sample was naive CD4+ T cells sorted from blood. Stated subset: CD45RA+ positively selected. These receptors all come from a man aged 18-30 years in good health.

The chain joins TRBV2 to TRBJ2-5; D remains unclear. The V end lost 4 bases, the J end lost 5 bases, and 11 bases lay between the germline ends. Germline assignment: CDR1 SNHLY and CDR2 FYNNEI. This CDR3 contains 13 residues. The CDR3 DNA reads as TGTGCCAGCAGTGGAACGATATGGGAGACCCAGTACTTC. It is translated as CASSGTIWETQYF.

This chain connects TRBV6-5 to TRBJ1-5, with a possible D match to TRBD1 (6 bases). V was pared by 2 bases and J by 9 bases, with 14 bases between. This CDR3 is built from 14 residues. Germline V gene sequence: CDR1 MNHEY, CDR2 SVGAGI. This CDR3 reads CASSYDRMDGPQHF. In DNA form, the CDR3 reads TGTGCCAGCAGTTACGACAGGATGGATGGGCCCCAGCATTTT.

The genes are TRBV28 and TRBJ1-5, with D possibly being TRBD1 (5 bases). Trimming shortened V by 4 bases and J by 0 bases, and 10 bases separated the two germline ends. The germline V gene encodes CDR1 MDHEN and CDR2 SYDVKM. This CDR3 region has 15 residues. The CDR3, as DNA: TGTGCCAGCAGTTCCGGGGGTTTTAGCAATCAGCCCCAGCATTTT. This sequence encodes CASSSGGFSNQPQHF.

The rearrangement uses TRBV18 and TRBJ1-4; possibly TRBD1 for D (6 bases). V was pared by 3 bases and J by 5 bases, with 10 bases between. CDR3 size: 14 residues. Germline lookup yields CDR1 KGHSH and CDR2 LQKENI. CDR3 loop: CASSPGHPNEKLFF. CDR3 DNA: TGTGCCAGCTCACCGGGACACCCAAATGAAAAACTGTTTTTT.

The chain employs TRBV10-3 and TRBJ2-1; the D gene is possibly TRBD2 (7 bases). Germline V gene sequence: CDR1 ENHRY, CDR2 SYGVKD. Trimming shortened V by 3 bases and J by 6 bases, and 9 bases separated the two germline ends. The CDR3 has 13 amino acids. CDR3 sequence: CAISDRGANEQFF. The CDR3 DNA is TGTGCCATCAGTGATCGGGGGGCCAATGAGCAGTTCTTC.

V and J are TRBV30 and TRBJ2-7, with D perhaps being TRBD1 or TRBD2 (6 bases each). The germline gives CDR1 GTSNPN, CDR2 SVGIG (reference sequence). Trimming took off 0 bases at V and 0 bases at J, with 12 bases between the two ends. The CDR3 totals 15 residues. CDR3 in DNA: TGTGCCTGGAGTGTGGGGGGCTCGGGCTCCTACGAGCAGTACTTC. It specifies CAWSVGGSGSYEQYF.

The chain carries TRBV2 and TRBJ1-2; D unclear. Looked up from germline, CDR1 is SNHLY and CDR2 is FYNNEI. V was clipped by 6 bases and J by 7 bases, with 6 bases between them. CDR3 length equals 10 residues. As DNA, the CDR3 is TGTGCCAGCAGGGGTACTGGCTACACCTTC. Its protein is CASRGTGYTF.

About this clone itself: Other DNA sequences of this sample code for an identical CDR3. The chain is built from TRBV5-1 and TRBJ2-2; tentatively, D is TRBD1 (6 bases). The ends were cut back, 2 bases at V and 0 bases at J, with 8 bases in the middle. Germline V gene data show CDR1 as SGHRS and CDR2 as YFSETQ. The CDR3 is made up of 15 amino acids. The CDR3 DNA reads TGCGCCAGCAGCTTAGGACAGCCGAACACCGGGGAGCTGTTTTTT. Its translation: CASSLGQPNTGELFF.

The chain has TRBV29-1 and TRBJ2-3; 8 positions match TRBD1. The CDR3 has 15 residues. The J segment lost 4 bases and the V segment lost 5 bases, leaving 11 bases of the junction unmatched. Germline CDR1 reads SQVTM; CDR2 reads ANQGSEA. CDR3 in amino acids: CSVTFRTGWADTQYF. DNA of the CDR3: TGCAGCGTTACTTTTCGGACAGGGTGGGCAGATACGCAGTATTTT.

This rearrangement joins TRBV25-1 to TRBJ2-3; D gene unclear. The CDR3 is 12 amino acids. Germline assignment: CDR1 MGHDK and CDR2 SYGVNS. Trimming pared 3 bases from V and 2 bases from J, leaving 3 bases between. In nucleotides, the CDR3 is TGTGCCAGCAGTGAGAACACAGATACGCAGTATTTT. Residues: CASSENTDTQYF.

This chain joins TRBV19 and TRBJ2-1; tentative D call: TRBD2 (5 bases). Germline CDR1 and CDR2: LNHDA and SQIVND (reference sequence). This CDR3 has 13 residues. V lost 6 bases to trimming and J lost 15 bases, with 21 bases between them. The CDR3 region has the DNA TGTGCCAGTAGCCAAACCCTTGCCACCGCGGGGTTCTTC. Translation gives CASSQTLATAGFF.

The chain couples TRBV5-1 to TRBJ2-1; unclear D gene. Germline CDR1 reads SGHRS; CDR2 reads YFSETQ. This CDR3 region has 13 residues. V dropped 3 bases and J dropped 3 bases, with 7 bases sitting between them. This CDR3 reads CASSSDFYNEQFF. CDR3 in DNA: TGCGCCAGCAGCTCAGACTTCTACAATGAGCAGTTCTTC.

J is TRBJ2-7 and V is TRBV6-6, with 10 bases matching TRBD1. CDR1 and CDR2 from the germline V gene are MNHNY and SVGAGI (reference sequence). Trimming cost V 4 bases and J 5 bases; bases outside gene matches: 8. The CDR3 has 15 residues. CDR3 DNA: TGTGCCAGCAGTTTCTCCCGGGACAGGGGAGACGAGCAGTACTTC. Translated, it gives CASSFSRDRGDEQYF.

The chain employs TRBV5-6 and TRBJ1-4; D gene ambiguous. Germline V CDR1 and CDR2: SGHDT, YYEEEE. Trimming cost V 2 bases and J 4 bases, with 9 bases left between them. The CDR3 extends over 14 amino acids. As DNA, the CDR3 is TGTGCCAGCAGCTTTCGTCAGGATAATGAAAAACTGTTTTTT. It is translated as CASSFRQDNEKLFF.

This sequence joins TRBV4-1 and TRBJ2-7; maybe TRBD1 (5 bases). CDR1 MGHRA and CDR2 YSYEKL come from the germline V gene. Trimming removed 0 bases from V and 3 bases from J, with 15 bases in between. This CDR3 has 16 amino acids. The CDR3 DNA reads TGCGCCAGCAGCCAAGATCCGGCAGGGTCCGGCTACGAGCAGTACTTC. Its translation: CASSQDPAGSGYEQYF.

Here the CDR3 reads CASSPVRDTGELFF. The CDR3 DNA follows: TGTGCCAGCAGTCCTGTGAGGGACACCGGGGAGCTGTTTTTT. J is TRBJ2-2 and V is TRBV28; D perhaps matches TRBD2 (5 bases). CDR3 length equals 14 residues. Trimming cost V 5 bases and J 3 bases, with 10 bases left between them. Per germline, CDR1 MDHEN and CDR2 SYDVKM.

This chain links TRBV2 with TRBJ2-3, with 10 bases identical to TRBD2. This CDR3 region has 16 residues. Germline loops: CDR1 SNHLY, CDR2 FYNNEI. Trimming cost V 6 bases and J 2 bases; bases outside gene matches: 8. DNA for the CDR3: TGTGCCAGCAGGATTCAGACTAGCGGGCACACAGATACGCAGTATTTT. This encodes CASRIQTSGHTDTQYF.

CDR3 residues: CASSPNALSSYNEQFF. The CDR3 bases are TGTGCCAGCAGCCCAAATGCCCTGAGCTCCTACAATGAGCAGTTCTTC. The chain is built from TRBV7-3 and TRBJ2-1; D not certain. Germline-derived CDR1 and CDR2 are SGHTA and FQGTGA. V dropped 5 bases and J dropped 0 bases, with 14 bases sitting between them. The CDR3 is 16 residues long.

Details on this clone: This sample includes further DNA sequences coding for the same CDR3. This chain joins TRBV7-2 and TRBJ1-5; D is ambiguous. This CDR3 contains 15 residues. In germline, CDR1 is SGHTA, CDR2 FQGNSA. The V gene lost 2 bases and the J gene lost 0 bases, with 8 bases spanning the gap. CDR3 sequence: CASSLSGYSNQPQHF. CDR3 nucleotides: TGTGCCAGCAGCTTATCTGGATATAGCAATCAGCCCCAGCATTTT.

V usage is TRBV18 and J usage is TRBJ1-5; 7 bases map to TRBD1. Germline CDR1 reads KGHSH; CDR2 reads LQKENI. The CDR3 is made up of 15 amino acids. V gave up 1 base and J gave up 6 bases; unmatched junction bases: 6. In DNA, the CDR3 is TGTGCCAGCTCACCACAGGAGGGGGCCCGTCAGCCCCAGCATTTT. Translating gives CASSPQEGARQPQHF.

The V gene is TRBV19, the J gene TRBJ1-2, with 8 nucleotides matching TRBD1. CDR1 LNHDA and CDR2 SQIVND come from the germline V gene (reference sequence). This CDR3 region has 13 residues. Trimming removed 8 bases from V and 6 bases from J; junction bases left unmatched: 8. The CDR3, as DNA: TGTGCCAGTCGGACCTCAGGGGGCAATGGCTACACCTTC. Translated: CASRTSGGNGYTF.

The CDR3 region is CASGTGQGNTGELFF. In DNA form, the CDR3 reads TGTGCTAGTGGTACCGGACAGGGAAACACCGGGGAGCTGTTTTTT. V gene TRBV12-5 combines with J gene TRBJ2-2, with 8 bases fitting TRBD1. The CDR3 length is 15 residues. CDR1 and CDR2 (germline): LGHNT, FRNRAP. Unmatched junction bases numbered 4, after V lost 5 bases and J lost 2 bases.

The chain joins TRBV30 to TRBJ2-1; tentative D call: TRBD2 (6 bases). V was shortened by 5 bases and J by 1 base, with 12 bases between the two germline ends. The CDR3 sequence is 14 residues long. Germline CDR1 is GTSNPN and CDR2 is SVGIG (reference sequence). The CDR3 here is CAWGRLGSYNEQFF. The CDR3 DNA sequence: TGTGCCTGGGGTCGACTAGGGTCCTACAATGAGCAGTTCTTC.

V and J are TRBV30 and TRBJ1-4; the D gene is possibly TRBD1 (6 bases). The CDR3 consists of 14 residues. Germline CDR1 reads GTSNPN; CDR2 reads SVGIG (reference sequence). The V and J ends lost 0 bases and 8 bases respectively, with 13 bases between them. The CDR3 region has the DNA TGTGCCTGGAGTGTAGGGTCAGGGGAAGAAAAACTGTTTTTT. This sequence encodes CAWSVGSGEEKLFF.

Remarks on this clone: Other DNA sequences in this specimen translate into the identical CDR3. The rearrangement joins TRBV6-5 to TRBJ1-1; possible D gene TRBD1, 5 bases. Germline assignment: CDR1 MNHEY and CDR2 SVGAGI. With 5 bases removed from V and 1 base from J, the gap between germline ends came to 11 bases. This CDR3 comprises 14 residues. The CDR3 nucleotides read TGTGCCAGCAGTACAGCCCAGGGGAACACTGAAGCTTTCTTT. Protein: CASSTAQGNTEAFF.